This T cell receptor (beta chain) is from a study of post-analysis software for immune sequencing data. On this clonotype itself: What it binds is not known. The germline gene is not matched at one end of the junction; a read error may be the cause.

Tagging with unique molecular identifiers was a feature of the TCR beta cDNA libraries. TCRdb used MiXCR to reprocess the PCR reads, holding one entry per CDR3 protein. The table records hundreds of thousands of distinct CDR3 sequences, approximately 53% of them present only once. Broader study findings: Patients carried a few TRBV segments more frequently than controls did, and TRBV5-6, TRBV5-1 and TRBV20-1 were among them.

Germline CDR1 is MRHNA and CDR2 is SNTAGT. The CDR3 is 13 amino acids. This sequence originates from a girl between 5 and 17 years old with multiple sclerosis. What was sequenced was blood. The gene calls are TRBV6-4 and TRBJ2-2; D possibly corresponds to TRBD1 (6 bases). The CDR3 is CASSTGNTGERFF. CDR3 DNA: TGTGCCAGCAGTACAGGGAACACCGGGGAGCGGTTTTTT.